What follows are 7 T cell receptor beta chains derived from one specimen sequenced in a study of OX40 agonist ivuxolimab in advanced cancers. The library was made by the immunoSEQ multiplex PCR assay. In TCRdb, the immuneACCESS table is reduced to in-frame sequences with V and J assigned. These tables do not hold every clone; where another copy was compared, an unresolved V gene accounts for under half, and the others remain unexplained. Across this sample there are around 68,000 clones, with more than 75% seen only once. The ten largest make up roughly 15% of the sample. The specimen comprised CD4+ or CD8+ T cells sorted from blood, sampled in a trial of the OX40 agonist ivuxolimab. Receptors were obtained from an adult with an advanced solid tumor such as melanoma, head and neck, liver or kidney cancer.

The chain uses TRBV6-1 and TRBJ2-5; 7 nucleotides line up with TRBD1. CDR3 length: 15 amino acids. The germline V gene has CDR1 MNHNS and CDR2 SASEGT. V gave up 2 bases and J gave up 3 bases; unmatched junction bases: 6. The CDR3 here is CASSEWKGAEETQYF. Here the CDR3 DNA reads TGTGCCAGCAGTGAATGGAAGGGGGCCGAAGAGACCCAGTACTTC.

The chain links TRBV7-6 to TRBJ2-3; 7 positions agree with TRBD1. Germline V gene sequence: CDR1 SGHVS, CDR2 FNYEAQ. The CDR3 runs 18 residues. Trimming cost V 1 base and J 7 bases; bases outside gene matches: 17. CDR3 in amino acids: CASSLGPHGQVTGNTQYF. DNA of the CDR3: TGTGCCAGCAGCTTAGGCCCACACGGACAGGTGACGGGCAATACGCAGTATTTT.

The chain employs TRBV28 and TRBJ1-2; the match to TRBD1 covers 7 bases. J lost 4 bases, V lost 6 bases, and 11 bases had no gene match. The CDR3 has 15 amino acids. The germline V gene encodes CDR1 MDHEN and CDR2 SYDVKM. CDR3 region: CASRPDGAGGYGYTF. Written as DNA, the CDR3 is TGTGCCAGCAGGCCGGATGGGGCAGGGGGCTATGGCTACACCTTC.

The chain has TRBV25-1 and TRBJ1-4; tentative D call: TRBD1 (6 bases). Germline-derived CDR1 and CDR2 are MGHDK and SYGVNS. The V gene lost 6 bases and the J gene lost 6 bases, with 14 bases spanning the gap. The CDR3 spans 14 residues. CDR3 in amino acids: CASSQQGPYEKLFF. CDR3 nucleotides: TGTGCCAGCAGCCAACAGGGCCCCTATGAAAAACTGTTTTTT.

The chain couples TRBV9 to TRBJ2-1, with TRBD2 as a possible D gene (5 bases). The V end was cut by 5 bases, the J end by 7 bases, with 7 bases between. This CDR3 has 11 residues. Germline CDR1 SGDLS, CDR2 YYNGEE. The CDR3 DNA reads as TGTGCCAGCAGTCGGGGTAATGAGCAGTTCTTC. Translating gives CASSRGNEQFF. The full variable domain, completed using reference TRBV9 and TRBJ2-1, is DSGVTQTPKHLITATGQRVTLRCSPRSGDLSVYWYQQSLDQGLQFLIQYYNGEERAKGNILERFSAQQFPDLHSELNLSSLELGDSALYFCASSRGNEQFFGPGTRLTVL.

This clone was detected once. The chain is built from TRBV29-1 and TRBJ2-7; D perhaps matches TRBD2 (6 bases). V shed 0 bases and J shed 6 bases, with 18 bases lying between them. The germline gives CDR1 SQVTM, CDR2 ANQGSEA. The CDR3 runs to 15 residues. CDR3 loop: CSVEDTEGLASEQYF. In DNA form, the CDR3 reads TGCAGCGTTGAAGACACGGAGGGTTTAGCAAGCGAGCAGTACTTC.

The chain employs TRBV7-2 and TRBJ2-7; 7 bases are shared with TRBD1. CDR3 length equals 13 residues. Germline V gives CDR1 SGHTA, CDR2 FQGNSA. V lost 6 bases and J lost 1; bases outside the gene matches: 3. This chain's CDR3 is CASSRQGSYEQYF. DNA of the CDR3: TGTGCCAGCAGTAGACAGGGTTCCTACGAGCAGTACTTC. The full variable domain, completed using reference TRBV7-2 and TRBJ2-7, is GAGVSQSPSNKVTEKGKDVELRCDPISGHTALYWYRQSLGQGLEFLIYFQGNSAPDKSGLPSDRFSAERTGGSVSTLTIQRTQQEDSAVYLCASSRQGSYEQYFGPGTRLTVT.